This passage covers 9 T cell receptor beta chains from one sample sequenced in a study of cytomegalovirus exposure and HLA in healthy donors. PCR employed 60 Vbeta and 13 Jbeta primers. The table came from immunoSEQ multiplex PCR; TCRdb's copy has only in-frame clones and leaves some out. The profile shows approximately 170,000 clones, roughly 77% of them singletons. Sequencing was performed on PBMCs. The source is a woman in her 40s in good health and CMV-seropositive.

The rearrangement joins TRBV4-3 to TRBJ1-1, with D tentatively TRBD1 (5 bases). V lost 0 bases and J lost 3, with 8 bases in between. The CDR3 spans 14 residues. The germline V gene encodes CDR1 LGHNA and CDR2 YSLEER. This chain's CDR3 is CASSQDPTDTEAFF. The CDR3 coding sequence is TGCGCCAGCAGCCAAGATCCGACAGACACTGAAGCTTTCTTT.

Written as DNA, the CDR3 is TGTGCCAGTAGTCCCTTAAGCGGTAAAGAGACCCAGTACTTC. Its translation is CASSPLSGKETQYF. V usage is TRBV19 and J usage is TRBJ2-5, with D perhaps matching TRBD2 (5 bases). From germline, CDR1 is LNHDA and CDR2 SQIVND (reference sequence). Deletions cut 5 bases from V and 3 bases from J, with 13 bases between. The CDR3 is 14 amino acids.

The V and J genes are TRBV5-1 and TRBJ1-4; tentatively, D is TRBD1 (6 bases). The CDR3 contains 15 residues. Germline assignment: CDR1 SGHRS and CDR2 YFSETQ. Trimming shortened V by 5 bases and J by 3 bases, and 14 bases separated the two germline ends. DNA for the CDR3: TGCGCCAGCAGTCCAGCCACAGGGTCTAATGAAAAACTGTTTTTT. The encoded protein is CASSPATGSNEKLFF.

DNA for the CDR3: TGTGCCAGCAGTTACCGGCGGGGAAGAGGGACCCAGTACTTC. Protein sequence: CASSYRRGRGTQYF. The V call is TRBV6-5, the J call TRBJ2-5, with D possibly being TRBD2 (6 bases). The length of the CDR3 is 14 residues. Trimming took off 2 bases at V and 7 bases at J, with 14 bases between the two ends. CDR1 is MNHEY and CDR2 is SVGAGI in the germline V gene.

J is TRBJ2-1 and V is TRBV5-4; the D is unclear. The V and J ends lost 2 bases and 0 bases respectively, with 9 bases between them. CDR3 length equals 15 residues. Germline V gene lookup returns CDR1 SGHNT and CDR2 YYREEE (reference sequence). As DNA, the CDR3 is TGTGCCAGCAGCTTAGCGTCTACCTCCTACAATGAGCAGTTCTTC. It yields the protein CASSLASTSYNEQFF. The complete variable domain, with remaining parts taken from reference TRBV5-4 and TRBJ2-1, reads ETGVTQSPTHLIKTRGQQVTLRCSSQSGHNTVSWYQQALGQGPQFIFQYYREEENGRGNFPPRFSGLQFPNYSSELNVNALELDDSALYLCASSLASTSYNEQFFGPGTRLTVL.

There are a few counts of this clone. The V gene is TRBV7-9, the J gene TRBJ2-3; no firm D call. The CDR3 extends over 15 amino acids. V lost 1 base, J lost 1 base, and 9 bases lay in between. Germline CDR1 is SEHNR and CDR2 is FQNEAQ (reference sequence). The CDR3 protein is CASSLGASGTDTQYF. In nucleotides, the CDR3 is TGTGCCAGCAGCTTAGGGGCATCTGGCACAGATACGCAGTATTTT. Full variable domain (rest looked up from reference TRBV7-9 and TRBJ2-3): DTGVSQNPRHKITKRGQNVTFRCDPISEHNRLYWYRQTLGQGPEFLTYFQNEAQLEKSRLLSDRFSAERPKGSFSTLEIQRTEQGDSAMYLCASSLGASGTDTQYFGPGTRLTVL.

The gene calls are TRBV6-5 and TRBJ2-2, with TRBD1 identical over 9 bases. Germline lookup yields CDR1 MNHEY and CDR2 SVGAGI. V lost 6 bases to trimming and J lost 4 bases; unmatched junction nucleotides: 6. The CDR3 consists of 15 residues. The CDR3 DNA follows: TGTGCCAGCAGACCAAACAGGGGGCTCACCGGGGAGCTGTTTTTT. Protein sequence: CASRPNRGLTGELFF.

The CDR3 region has the DNA TGTGCCAGCAGCTCCCAGGCTTTAGGCCAAGAGCCCCAGCATTTT. It encodes CASSSQALGQEPQHF. V gene TRBV7-2 combines with J gene TRBJ1-5; the D is unclear. V lost 4 bases, J lost 8 bases, and 18 bases lay in between. CDR3 size: 15 residues. Germline V gives CDR1 SGHTA, CDR2 FQGNSA.

This clone was counted only a few times. V and J are TRBV27 and TRBJ2-3; 7 nucleotides agree with TRBD2. The CDR3 consists of 12 residues. V lost 6 bases and J lost 5; bases outside the gene matches: 2. Germline values: CDR1 MNHEY, CDR2 SMNVEV (reference sequence). The CDR3: CASSGGKDTQYF. CDR3 coding DNA: TGTGCCAGCAGCGGGGGGAAAGATACGCAGTATTTT.